This T cell receptor beta chain was sequenced in a study of T cell repertoires in enteric fever (dated by TCRdb to the late 2010s). General notes on the study: The Salmonella-specific repertoire of circulating effector CD4+ T cells was reconstructed from volunteers who had been experimentally challenged with Salmonella Typhi or Paratyphi A. T cells were stained, including ex vivo, with tetramers loaded with CdtB(105-125) peptide variants (SP110Y, ST110H). Circulating effector CD4+ T cells that responded to Salmonella infection were identified with mass cytometry. Live fluorescence barcoding was joined in the study by mass cytometry, by T cell receptor sequencing and by unbiased single-cell cloning.

The germline V gene gives CDR1 as SGHTS and CDR2 as YDEGEE. Including the terminal cysteine and phenylalanine, the CDR3 comprises 16 residues. Solely the CDR3 DNA is kept, with 48 bases framed from the first base. Trimming costs V 4 bases and J 1 base, and their ends lie 16 bases apart. Broader findings and caveats from the paper: Expanded clonotypes included cross-reactive responses against distantly related Salmonella serovars and clones recognizing antigens unique to S. Typhi or S. Paratyphi A. The study pinpointed HlyE and CdtB as immunodominant T cell antigens specific to S. Typhi and S. Paratyphi A. The accumulation of T cells that did not cross-react between serovars appeared to be driven by single amino acid variations in CdtB and PhoN, the immunodominant proteins.

For sequencing, an Illumina MiSeq was employed. TCRdb reanalyzed the raw reads on its own, using fastp at Q25 for trimming and MiXCR for clone calling, and kept in-frame beta chains. CDR3 protein duplicates are merged, each entry listing the most common genes and DNA. Recorded for this sample are about 190 distinct CDR3 sequences; about a third of them occurred a single time. The top ten clonotypes cover around 50% of the sample. This clonotype is categorized as large (0.1 to 1%). Its antigen target is currently unknown. No much larger clone is present one base from it, and per-base qualities are unavailable. CD38+ CCR7- CD4+ T cells were described as a homogeneous population of IFNgamma- and MIP-1beta-producing effector cells.

The sequence was collected from a human donor with Salmonella enteric fever, either typhoid or paratyphoid (not recorded which). The sample comprised CCR7- CD38+ CD4+ T cells from blood. The intended sense of this specimen's cell subset or site label: effector CD4+ T cells responding to Salmonella infection (IFNgamma/MIP-1beta producing). Here the chain combines TRBV5-8 and TRBJ2-3; the D segment is perhaps TRBD1 or TRBD2, each sharing 5 matched bases. CDR3 reads: CASSPGTGIGTDTQYF. DNA sequence: TGTGCCAGCAGCCCCGGGACCGGTATAGGCACAGATACGCAGTATTTT.